This T cell receptor (beta chain) comes out of a study of CD8 T cells in ankylosing spondylitis. This clonotype came up many times. Germline assignment: CDR1 SQVTM and CDR2 ANQGSEA. The CDR3 length is 13 residues. Deletions cut 6 bases from V and 2 bases from J, with 13 bases between. TCRdb analysed the 5' RACE reads with MiXCR anew, one entry per CDR3 protein. The sample lists about 240,000 distinct CDR3 sequences; around 7.8% were seen once. The chain employs TRBV29-1 and TRBJ1-2; D not certain. Sequenced material: blood, either unsorted or a sorted T cell fraction (not recorded which). The TCR comes from a male donor with ankylosing spondylitis or in good health (not recorded which). The CDR3: CSVKTSPNYGYTF. CDR3 coding DNA: TGCAGCGTAAAAACGTCCCCCAACTATGGCTACACCTTC.